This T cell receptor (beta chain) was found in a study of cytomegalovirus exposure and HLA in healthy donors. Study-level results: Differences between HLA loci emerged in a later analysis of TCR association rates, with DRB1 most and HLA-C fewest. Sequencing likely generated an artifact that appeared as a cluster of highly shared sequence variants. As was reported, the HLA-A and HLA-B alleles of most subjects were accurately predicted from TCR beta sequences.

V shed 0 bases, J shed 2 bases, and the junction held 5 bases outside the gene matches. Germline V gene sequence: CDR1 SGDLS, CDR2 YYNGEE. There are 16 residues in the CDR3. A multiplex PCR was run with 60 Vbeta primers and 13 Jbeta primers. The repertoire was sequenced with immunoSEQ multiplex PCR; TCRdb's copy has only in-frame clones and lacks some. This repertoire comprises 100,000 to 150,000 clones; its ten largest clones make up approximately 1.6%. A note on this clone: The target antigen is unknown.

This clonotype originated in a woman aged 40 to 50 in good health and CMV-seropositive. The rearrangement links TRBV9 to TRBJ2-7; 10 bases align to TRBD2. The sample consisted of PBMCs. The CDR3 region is CASSVEGSGRPYEQYF. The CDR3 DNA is TGTGCCAGCAGCGTAGAAGGTAGCGGGAGGCCCTACGAGCAGTACTTC.